These 23 T cell receptor beta chains came from one sample sequenced in a study of T cells in Graves' hyperthyroidism and ophthalmopathy. Using RNA transcripts as the source, TCR beta CDR3 regions were amplified. First-round RT-PCR targeting the TCR CDR3 was performed with the HTBI primer set. TCRdb reprocessed the multiplex PCR reads via MiXCR and lists one record per CDR3 protein. The table has approximately 410,000 distinct CDR3 sequences, around 13% seen once. Sequenced sample: blood. The receptors stem from a young woman with Graves' hyperthyroidism.

This clonotype was counted a single time. The V and J genes are TRBV9 and TRBJ2-2, with 10 bases matching TRBD2. This CDR3 has 15 amino acids. Germline V gives CDR1 SGDLS, CDR2 YYNGEE. Losses at the gene ends were 4 bases for V and 3 bases for J; bases not matched to a gene: 3. Here the CDR3 DNA reads TGTGCCAGCAGCTCGGGACTAGCGTACACCGGGGAGCTGTTTTTT. Protein: CASSSGLAYTGELFF.

The V gene is TRBV11-2, the J gene TRBJ1-4; D gene unclear. This CDR3 has 15 amino acids. Per the germline V gene, CDR1 is SGHAT and CDR2 is FQNNGV. The V end lost 5 bases, the J end lost 3 bases, and 13 bases lay between the germline ends. The DNA for the CDR3 is TGTGCCAGCAGCCCAACCACAGAATCTAATGAAAAACTGTTTTTT. It specifies CASSPTTESNEKLFF.

This clonotype was seen repeatedly, ten times or more. V is TRBV6-1 and J is TRBJ2-7, with 11 nucleotides matching TRBD2. The germline CDR1 and CDR2 sequences are MNHNS and SASEGT. This CDR3 region has 15 residues. Losses at the gene ends were 5 bases for V and 5 bases for J; bases not matched to a gene: 8. The CDR3 nucleotides are TGTGCCAGCAGTTTGACTAGCGGGACAACTGACGAGCAGTACTTC. Translated: CASSLTSGTTDEQYF.

This clonotype showed up many times. V and J are TRBV20-1 and TRBJ2-7, with D perhaps TRBD2 (5 bases). Looked up from germline, CDR1 is DFQATT and CDR2 is SNEGSKA (reference sequence). V was trimmed by 0 bases and J by 0 bases, leaving 12 bases between them. The CDR3 covers 15 residues. CDR3 bases: TGCAGTGCTAGAGATGGTGGACGGGGCTCCTACGAGCAGTACTTC. As protein: CSARDGGRGSYEQYF.

This chain links TRBV4-3 with TRBJ1-2; D is unresolved. This CDR3 spans 14 amino acids. Germline V lookup: CDR1 LGHNA, CDR2 YSLEER. V was trimmed by 1 base and J by 4 bases, leaving 10 bases between them. CDR3 in amino acids: CASSQVGSTYGYTF. In DNA form, the CDR3 reads TGCGCCAGCAGCCAAGTAGGCAGCACCTATGGCTACACCTTC.

In this sample, this clonotype turned up many times. V usage is TRBV12-3 or TRBV12-4 and J usage is TRBJ1-2; possible D gene TRBD1, 6 bases. This CDR3 contains 15 residues. V was pared by 1 base and J by 3 bases, with 12 bases between. The CDR3 DNA reads as TGTGCCAGCAGTTTAGAGGGGGGGCGCGACTATGGCTACACCTTC. This codes for CASSLEGGRDYGYTF.

This clonotype showed up many times. CDR3 amino acids: CSATEGADYGYTF. The CDR3 DNA reads as TGCAGTGCTACCGAAGGGGCTGACTATGGCTACACCTTC. The chain links TRBV20-1 to TRBJ1-2; D perhaps matches TRBD1 (5 bases). This CDR3 spans 13 amino acids. The V gene's germline CDR1 is DFQATT and CDR2 SNEGSKA (reference sequence). Trimming cost V 4 bases and J 3 bases, with 12 bases left between them.

This clonotype was seen ten or more times. The chain employs TRBV30 and TRBJ1-5; TRBD1 matches 7 bases. Germline V lookup: CDR1 GTSNPN, CDR2 SVGIG (reference sequence). The CDR3 contains 13 residues. V lost 3 bases, J lost 2 bases, and 1 base stayed unmatched. The CDR3 loop reads CAWSGTGNQPQHF. The CDR3, as DNA: TGTGCCTGGAGCGGGACAGGCAATCAGCCCCAGCATTTT. Supplemented by reference TRBV30 and TRBJ1-5, the full variable domain reads SQTIHQWPATLVQPVGSPLSLECTVEGTSNPNLYWYRQAAGRGLQLLFYSVGIGQISSEVPQNLSASRPQDRQFILSSKKLLLSDSGFYLCAWSGTGNQPQHFGDGTRLSIL.

The sample holds many counts of this clonotype. This chain connects TRBV6-2 or TRBV6-3 to TRBJ2-1; 10 bases match TRBD2. This CDR3 comprises 14 residues. The germline V gene has CDR1 MNHEY and CDR2 SVGEGT. The junction had 5 bases not matched to a gene; V was cut back by 5 bases and J by 7 bases. Here the CDR3 DNA reads TGTGCCAGCAGTCCACTAGCGGGAACTAATGAGCAGTTCTTC. It encodes CASSPLAGTNEQFF.

The chain links TRBV9 to TRBJ1-2; 7 bases match TRBD1. Germline CDR1 is SGDLS and CDR2 is YYNGEE. The CDR3 consists of 15 residues. V dropped 5 bases and J dropped 8; count of bases not matched to a gene: 15. CDR3 region: CASSANTGAAGGYTF. Here the CDR3 DNA reads TGTGCCAGCAGTGCAAACACAGGGGCGGCTGGAGGCTACACCTTC. Full variable domain (outside the CDR3, taken from reference TRBV9 and TRBJ1-2): DSGVTQTPKHLITATGQRVTLRCSPRSGDLSVYWYQQSLDQGLQFLIQYYNGEERAKGNILERFSAQQFPDLHSELNLSSLELGDSALYFCASSANTGAAGGYTFGSGTRLTVV.

In its sample, this clonotype was seen many times. The rearrangement joins TRBV2 to TRBJ1-1; D unresolved. The CDR3 is made up of 14 amino acids. With 2 bases removed from V and 1 base from J, the gap between germline ends came to 8 bases. Germline lookup yields CDR1 SNHLY and CDR2 FYNNEI. Here the CDR3 reads CASSEQAANTEAFF. CDR3 nucleotides: TGTGCCAGCAGTGAACAGGCAGCGAACACTGAAGCTTTCTTT.

This clonotype has a count of ten or more. The gene calls are TRBV5-1 and TRBJ2-3; D perhaps matches TRBD2 (5 bases). The V gene lost 0 bases and the J gene lost 1 base, with 9 bases spanning the gap. Germline V gene data show CDR1 as SGHRS and CDR2 as YFSETQ. This CDR3 region has 15 residues. The CDR3 loop reads CASSLEGSGTDTQYF. The CDR3, as DNA: TGCGCCAGCAGCTTGGAAGGTAGCGGCACAGATACGCAGTATTTT.

As regards this clonotype: A much larger clone differs from this one at a single base, so this may be a read error. This chain uses TRBV6-1 with TRBJ2-7; TRBD2 matches at 12 bases. The CDR3 spans 14 residues. Germline lookup yields CDR1 MNHNS and CDR2 SASEGT. The CDR3 DNA follows: TGTGTCAGCAGACCGCTAGCGGGAGGGCGCGAGCAGTACTTC. This gives the protein CVSRPLAGGREQYF.

This clonotype was seen repeatedly, ten times or more. V is TRBV6-1 and J is TRBJ2-5, with TRBD1 matching over 8 bases. V gave up 6 bases and J gave up 1 base; unmatched junction bases: 7. CDR1 MNHNS and CDR2 SASEGT come from the germline V gene. The CDR3 contains 15 residues. This CDR3 reads CASRLGQAIQETQYF. CDR3 bases: TGTGCCAGCAGACTGGGACAGGCCATCCAAGAGACCCAGTACTTC.

Only a few counts were recorded for this clonotype. The V gene is TRBV29-1, the J gene TRBJ1-1; 7 bases align to TRBD1. Germline V gives CDR1 SQVTM, CDR2 ANQGSEA. This CDR3 is built from 13 residues. With 6 bases clipped from V and 5 bases from J, the junction kept 9 bases outside the gene matches. CDR3 coding DNA: TGCAGCGTGTATCCAGGGGGTTGGACTGAAGCTTTCTTT. Encoded protein: CSVYPGGWTEAFF.

This clonotype showed up many times. The rearrangement uses TRBV7-6 and TRBJ2-7, with 9 bases fitting TRBD1. The CDR3 consists of 15 residues. Germline V gene lookup returns CDR1 SGHVS and CDR2 FNYEAQ. J lost 2 bases, V lost 5 bases, and 7 bases had no gene match. The chain's CDR3 is CASSPDRDRAYEQYF. In DNA form, the CDR3 reads TGTGCCAGCAGCCCTGACCGGGACAGGGCCTACGAGCAGTACTTC. The full variable domain, in which reference TRBV7-6 and TRBJ2-7 provide the parts outside the CDR3, is GAGVSQSPRYKVTKRGQDVALRCDPISGHVSLYWYRQALGQGPEFLTYFNYEAQQDKSGLPNDRFSAERPEGSISTLTIQRTEQRDSAMYRCASSPDRDRAYEQYFGPGTRLTVT.

The gene calls are TRBV7-9 and TRBJ2-3; D possibly corresponds to TRBD2 (6 bases). Between the trimmed V and J ends, which lost 5 bases and 7 bases, there was a span of 16 bases. Germline V gene lookup returns CDR1 SEHNR and CDR2 FQNEAQ (reference sequence). The CDR3 sequence is 14 residues long. In nucleotides, the CDR3 is TGTGCCAGCAGCGCTATAGGAGGGGCTAATACGCAGTATTTT. Amino acids: CASSAIGGANTQYF.

The table lists this clonotype with many counts. The chain combines TRBV20-1 with TRBJ2-7, with 9 bases lining up with TRBD2. V was pared by 0 bases and J by 2 bases, with 5 bases of the junction left unmatched. Germline-derived CDR1 and CDR2 are DFQATT and SNEGSKA (reference sequence). The CDR3 is made up of 15 amino acids. CDR3 amino acids: CSARDSSSGAYEQYF. The CDR3 DNA is TGCAGTGCTAGAGATTCGTCTAGCGGGGCCTACGAGCAGTACTTC.

This clonotype has at least ten counts. This rearrangement joins TRBV20-1 to TRBJ2-7, with D perhaps matching TRBD1 (6 bases). Germline V gene lookup returns CDR1 DFQATT and CDR2 SNEGSKA (reference sequence). This CDR3 comprises 12 residues. Trimming removed 6 bases from V and 1 base from J, with 10 bases in between. CDR3 nucleotide sequence: TGCAGTGCCAACAGGGATTCCTACGAGCAGTACTTC. It codes for CSANRDSYEQYF.

The table lists this clonotype with many counts. The J gene is TRBJ1-2, the V gene TRBV28, with 8 bases that match TRBD1. There are 13 residues in the CDR3. Germline-derived CDR1 and CDR2 are MDHEN and SYDVKM. The J segment lost 4 bases and the V segment lost 11 bases, leaving 9 bases of the junction unmatched. The CDR3: CAAYRGYGYGYTF. CDR3 sequence (DNA): TGTGCCGCCTACAGGGGGTATGGCTATGGCTACACCTTC.

This clonotype was recorded a few times. The chain couples TRBV11-2 to TRBJ2-1; tentative D call: TRBD2 (5 bases). The germline CDR1 and CDR2 sequences are SGHAT and FQNNGV. V was pared by 3 bases and J by 4 bases, with 22 bases between. The CDR3 is made up of 18 amino acids. This CDR3 reads CASSFTQTASGPYNEQFF. CDR3 coding DNA: TGTGCCAGCAGCTTCACACAAACTGCCAGCGGACCTTACAATGAGCAGTTCTTC.

The chain uses TRBV30 and TRBJ2-2, with 7 bases aligning to TRBD1. Germline-derived CDR1 and CDR2 are GTSNPN and SVGIG (reference sequence). Germline trimming cut 0 bases from V and 1 base from J; bases unmatched to any gene: 11. The CDR3 has 18 amino acids. For the CDR3, the DNA is TGTGCCTGGAGTGTACTTACGACAGGGTCCCTGAACACCGGGGAGCTGTTTTTT. It specifies CAWSVLTTGSLNTGELFF.

This clonotype was counted between two and nine times. The chain has TRBV19 and TRBJ2-1; 7 bases fit TRBD2. Looked up from germline, CDR1 is LNHDA and CDR2 is SQIVND (reference sequence). This CDR3 has 13 amino acids. The CDR3 bases are TGTGCTACAAAACTGCGGGGGATGAATGAGCAGTTCTTC. This codes for CATKLRGMNEQFF. Looking up the rest from reference TRBV19 and TRBJ2-1 gives the full variable domain: DGGITQSPKYLFRKEGQNVTLSCEQNLNHDAMYWYRQDPGQGLRLIYYSQIVNDFQKGDIAEGYSVSREKKESFPLTVTSAQKNPTAFYLCATKLRGMNEQFFGPGTRLTVL.